This entry concerns a single TCR beta chain. The antigen is undetermined. This sample was taken from a study of T cell responses to AZD1222 COVID-19 vaccine. Findings and limits, study-wide: Rises in breadth and depth of Spike-specific TCRs came after two AZD1222 doses.

This CDR3 spans 14 amino acids. Germline V CDR1 and CDR2: LGHDT, YNNKEL (reference sequence). V trimming: 1 base; J trimming: 5 bases; junction bases outside the gene matches: 2. Here immunoSEQ multiplex PCR was the method, and the copy in TCRdb shows in-frame clones only, minus some. The repertoire holds some 47,000 clones, approximately 88% seen once, with about 2.5% in the top ten. The chain recombines TRBV3-1 (or the pseudogene TRBV3-2) with TRBJ2-7, with 10 bases identical to TRBD1. Sequences were derived from peripheral blood, sampled 28 days after the second AZD1222 dose. This TCR derives from an adult who received the AZD1222 COVID-19 vaccine. CDR3 loop: CASSQAGTGDEQYF. CDR3 DNA: TGTGCCAGCAGCCAAGCAGGGACAGGGGACGAGCAGTACTTC.